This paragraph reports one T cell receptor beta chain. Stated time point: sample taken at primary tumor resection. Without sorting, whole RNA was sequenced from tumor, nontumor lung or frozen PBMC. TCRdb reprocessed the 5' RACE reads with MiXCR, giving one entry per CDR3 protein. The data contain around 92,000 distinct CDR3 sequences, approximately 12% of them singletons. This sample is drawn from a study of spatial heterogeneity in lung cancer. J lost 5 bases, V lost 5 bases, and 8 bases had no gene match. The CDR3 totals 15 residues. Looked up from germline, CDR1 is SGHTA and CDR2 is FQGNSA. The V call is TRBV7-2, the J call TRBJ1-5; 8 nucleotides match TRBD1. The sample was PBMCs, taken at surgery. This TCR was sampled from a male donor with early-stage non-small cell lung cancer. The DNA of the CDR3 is TGTGCCAGCAGCCCAAATACAGGGGGGTATCAGCCCCAGCATTTT. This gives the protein CASSPNTGGYQPQHF.